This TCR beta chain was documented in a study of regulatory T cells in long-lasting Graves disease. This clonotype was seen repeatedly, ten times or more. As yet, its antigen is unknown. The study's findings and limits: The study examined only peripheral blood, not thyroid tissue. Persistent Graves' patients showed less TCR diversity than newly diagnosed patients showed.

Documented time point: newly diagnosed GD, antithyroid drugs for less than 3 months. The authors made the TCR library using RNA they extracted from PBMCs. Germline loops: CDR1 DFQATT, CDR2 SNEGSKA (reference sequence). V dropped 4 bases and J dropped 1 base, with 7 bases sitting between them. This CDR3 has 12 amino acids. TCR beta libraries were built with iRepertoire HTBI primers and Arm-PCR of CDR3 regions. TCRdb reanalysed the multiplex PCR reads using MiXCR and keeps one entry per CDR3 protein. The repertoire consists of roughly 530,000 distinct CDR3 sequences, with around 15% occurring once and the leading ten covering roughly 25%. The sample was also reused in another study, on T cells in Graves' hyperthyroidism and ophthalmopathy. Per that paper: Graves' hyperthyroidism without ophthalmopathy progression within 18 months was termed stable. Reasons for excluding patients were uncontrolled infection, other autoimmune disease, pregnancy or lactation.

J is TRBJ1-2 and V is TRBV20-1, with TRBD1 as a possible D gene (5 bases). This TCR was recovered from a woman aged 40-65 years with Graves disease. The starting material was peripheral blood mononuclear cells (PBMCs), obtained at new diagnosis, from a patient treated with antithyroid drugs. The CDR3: CSATDSNYGYTF. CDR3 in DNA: TGCAGTGCTACAGACAGTAACTATGGCTACACCTTC.